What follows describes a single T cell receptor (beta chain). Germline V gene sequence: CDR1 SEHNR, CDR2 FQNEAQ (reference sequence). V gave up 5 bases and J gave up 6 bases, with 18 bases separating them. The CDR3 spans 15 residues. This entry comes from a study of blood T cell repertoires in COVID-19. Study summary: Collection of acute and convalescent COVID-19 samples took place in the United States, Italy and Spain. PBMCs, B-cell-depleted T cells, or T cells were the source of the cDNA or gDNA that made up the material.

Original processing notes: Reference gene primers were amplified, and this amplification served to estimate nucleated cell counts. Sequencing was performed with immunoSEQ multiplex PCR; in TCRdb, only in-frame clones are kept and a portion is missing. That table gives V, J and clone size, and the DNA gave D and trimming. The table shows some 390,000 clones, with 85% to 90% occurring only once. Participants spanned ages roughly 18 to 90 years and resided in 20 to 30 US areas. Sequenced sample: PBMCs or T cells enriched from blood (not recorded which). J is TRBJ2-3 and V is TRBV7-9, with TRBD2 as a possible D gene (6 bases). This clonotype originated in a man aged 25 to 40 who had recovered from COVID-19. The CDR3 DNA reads TGTGCCAGCAGCAATGAACGGGACTCACCGGATACGCAGTATTTT. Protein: CASSNERDSPDTQYF.